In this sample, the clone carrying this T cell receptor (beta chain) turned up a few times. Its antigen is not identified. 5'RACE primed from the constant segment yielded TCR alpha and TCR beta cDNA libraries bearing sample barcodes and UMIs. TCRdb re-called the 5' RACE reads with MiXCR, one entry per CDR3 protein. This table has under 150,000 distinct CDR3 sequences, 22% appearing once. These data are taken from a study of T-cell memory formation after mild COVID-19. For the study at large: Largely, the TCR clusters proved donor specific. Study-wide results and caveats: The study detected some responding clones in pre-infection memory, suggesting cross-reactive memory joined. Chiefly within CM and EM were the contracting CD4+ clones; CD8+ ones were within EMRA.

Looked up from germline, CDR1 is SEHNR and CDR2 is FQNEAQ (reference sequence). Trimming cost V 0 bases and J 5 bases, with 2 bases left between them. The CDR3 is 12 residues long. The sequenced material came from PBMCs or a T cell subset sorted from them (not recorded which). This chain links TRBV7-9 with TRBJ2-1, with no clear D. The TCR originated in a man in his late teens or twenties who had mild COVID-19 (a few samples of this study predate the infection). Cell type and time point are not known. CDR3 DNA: TGTGCCAGCAGCTTAGCTAACAATGAGCAGTTCTTC. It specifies CASSLANNEQFF.